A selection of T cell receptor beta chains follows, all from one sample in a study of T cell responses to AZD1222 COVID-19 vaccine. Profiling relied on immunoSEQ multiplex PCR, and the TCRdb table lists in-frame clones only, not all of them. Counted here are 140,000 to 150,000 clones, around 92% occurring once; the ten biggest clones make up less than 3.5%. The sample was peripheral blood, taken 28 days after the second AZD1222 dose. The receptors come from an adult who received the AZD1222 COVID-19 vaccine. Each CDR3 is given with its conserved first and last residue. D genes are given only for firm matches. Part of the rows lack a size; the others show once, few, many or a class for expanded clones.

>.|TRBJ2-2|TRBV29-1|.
TGCAGCGTTGAGTCCTGGGCCGGGGAGCTGTTTTTT
CSVESWAGELFF
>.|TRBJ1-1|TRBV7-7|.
TGTGCCAGCAGCCCTGTTCACCTAGCAACCAACACTGAAGCTTTCTTT
CASSPVHLATNTEAFF
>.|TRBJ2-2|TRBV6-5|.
TGTGCCAGCAGTCACCAAGGGAACACCGGGGAGCTGTTTTTT
CASSHQGNTGELFF
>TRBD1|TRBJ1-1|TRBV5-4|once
TGTGCCAGCAGCCCGGCGGGACAGGGGGGATTTGAAGCTTTCTTT
CASSPAGQGGFEAFF
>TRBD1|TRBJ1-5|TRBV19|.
TGTGCCTGCGGGGACAGTCCGAGTCAGCCCCAGCATTTT
CACGDSPSQPQHF
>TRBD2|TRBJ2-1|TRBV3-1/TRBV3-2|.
TGTGCCAGCAGCCAGCCACTAGCGGGGCGGGGTGAGCAGTTCTTC
CASSQPLAGRGEQFF
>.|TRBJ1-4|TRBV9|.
TGTGCCAGCAGCCTATATCCGACGGCGGCTAATGAAAAACTGTTTTTT
CASSLYPTAANEKLFF
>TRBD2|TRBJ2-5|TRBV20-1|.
TGCAGTCCTAGCGGCCAAGAGACCCAGTACTTC
CSPSGQETQYF
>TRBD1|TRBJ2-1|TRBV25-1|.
TGTGCCAGCAGTTCAGGGACAGGGGTGTCCTACAATGAGCAGTTCTTC
CASSSGTGVSYNEQFF
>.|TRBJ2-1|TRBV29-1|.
TGCAGCGTCGAAAGATATAGCTCCTACAATGAGCAGTTCTTC
CSVERYSSYNEQFF
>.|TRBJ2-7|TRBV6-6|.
TGTGCCAGCAGTTTAATCCGGACAAGCTACGAGCAGTACTTC
CASSLIRTSYEQYF
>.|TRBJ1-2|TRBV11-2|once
TGTGCCAGCAGCCAGGGGATACCCTATGGCTACACCTTC
CASSQGIPYGYTF
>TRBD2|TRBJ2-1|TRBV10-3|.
TGTGCCACAACCCTTACTAGCGACAATGAGCAGTTCTTC
CATTLTSDNEQFF
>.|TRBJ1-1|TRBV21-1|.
TGTGCCAGCAGCAAAGATAGCAGGTCATCGGGGAAGAAACCTGAAGCTTTCTTT
CASSKDSRSSGKKPEAFF
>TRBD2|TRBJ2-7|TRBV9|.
TGTGCCAGCAGCCGAGCGGGAGGCCCCCTGGACGAGCAGTACTTC
CASSRAGGPLDEQYF
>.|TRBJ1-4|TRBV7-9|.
TGTGCCAGCAGTCAGGACCCCGGGATAAAACTGTTTTTT
CASSQDPGIKLFF
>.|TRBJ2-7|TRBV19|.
TGTGCCAGTAGCCTCCGCACGGGCCCCCATTACTGGCAGTACTTC
CASSLRTGPHYWQYF
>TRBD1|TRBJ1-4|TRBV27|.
TGTGCCAGCAGTCCCCGGACAGGACTGAATGAAAAACTGTTTTTT
CASSPRTGLNEKLFF
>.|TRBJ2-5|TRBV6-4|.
TGTGCCAGCAGTCCCGGACCACAAGAGACCCAGTACTTC
CASSPGPQETQYF
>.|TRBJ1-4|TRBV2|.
TGTGCCAGCAATATGTGGACGGATGATGAAAAACTGTTTTTT
CASNMWTDDEKLFF
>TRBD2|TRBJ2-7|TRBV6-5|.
TGTGCCAGCAGTTACTCGGCGGGAGCCTACGAGCAGTACTTC
CASSYSAGAYEQYF
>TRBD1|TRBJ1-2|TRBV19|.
TGTGCCAGTAATCCTCAGGGGGCCCGGAGTGGCTACACCTTC
CASNPQGARSGYTF
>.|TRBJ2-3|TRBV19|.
TGTGCCAGTAGTACCTATTCAGATACGCAGTATTTT
CASSTYSDTQYF
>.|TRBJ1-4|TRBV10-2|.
TGCGCCAGCAAACACGGGGCAGATGAAAAACTGTTTTTT
CASKHGADEKLFF
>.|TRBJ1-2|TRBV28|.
TGTGCCAGCAGTTTATTTGCGGGTAACTATGGCTACACCTTC
CASSLFAGNYGYTF
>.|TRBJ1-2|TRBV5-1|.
TGCGCCAGCAGCTTGGCCGACGGCAGTAACTATGGCTACACCTTC
CASSLADGSNYGYTF
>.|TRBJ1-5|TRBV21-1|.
.
CASSLVGRGIGEPQHF
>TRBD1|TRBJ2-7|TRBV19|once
TGTGCCAGTAGTTCAACAGGGGTAAGCTACGAGCAGTACTTC
CASSSTGVSYEQYF
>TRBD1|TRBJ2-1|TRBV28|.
TGTGCCAGCACCTTGGGACAGGGGGCCTACAATGAGCAGTTCTTC
CASTLGQGAYNEQFF
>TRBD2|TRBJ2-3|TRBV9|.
TGTGCCAGCAGCCCCAACGGGAGGACCCCAGATACGCAGTATTTT
CASSPNGRTPDTQYF
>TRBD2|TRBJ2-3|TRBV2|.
TGTGCCAGCAGACCTAGGACTAGCGGCACAGATACGCAGTATTTT
CASRPRTSGTDTQYF
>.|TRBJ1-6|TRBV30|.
TGTGCCTGGAGCCCAGGGGTTAATTCACCCCTCCACTTT
CAWSPGVNSPLHF
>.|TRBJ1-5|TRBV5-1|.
TGCGCCAGCAGCTTGGGGGGGAGCAACAATCAGCCCCAGCATTTT
CASSLGGSNNQPQHF
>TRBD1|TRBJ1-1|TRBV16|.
TGTGCCAGCAGCCCTACAGGGGTTACTGAAGCTTTCTTT
CASSPTGVTEAFF
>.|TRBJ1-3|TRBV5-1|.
TGCGCCAGCAGCCTCGGGACCCAAGGAAACACCATATATTTT
CASSLGTQGNTIYF
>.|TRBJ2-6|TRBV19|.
TGTGCCAGCGCCGGGGGGGCCAACGTCCTGACTTTC
CASAGGANVLTF
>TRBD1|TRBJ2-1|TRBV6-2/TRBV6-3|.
TGTGCCAGCAGCCCGGGACAGGCTCTCAATGAGCAGTTCTTC
CASSPGQALNEQFF
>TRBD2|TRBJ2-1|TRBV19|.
TGTGCCAGTAGTAGGCAGCGGGAGAGCGGTGAGCAGTTCTTC
CASSRQRESGEQFF
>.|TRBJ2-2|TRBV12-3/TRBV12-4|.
TGTGCCAGCACCCGGGGGTCCGGGGAGCTGTTTTTT
CASTRGSGELFF
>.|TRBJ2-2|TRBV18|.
TGTGCCAGCTCACCACCGGGGTCCACCGGGGAGCTGTTTTTT
CASSPPGSTGELFF
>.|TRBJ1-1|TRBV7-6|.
TGTGCCAGCAGCTTAGGGGGGGGTCCCATGAACACTGAAGCTTTCTTT
CASSLGGGPMNTEAFF
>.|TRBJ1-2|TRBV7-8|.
TGTGCCAGCAGCTCCGGGAGCTATGGCGTATCCTATGGCTACACCTTC
CASSSGSYGVSYGYTF
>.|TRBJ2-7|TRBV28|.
TGTGCCAGCAGTTTAAGGGGAACCAGAGGCGAGCAGTACTTC
CASSLRGTRGEQYF
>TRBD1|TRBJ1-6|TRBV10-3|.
TGTGCCACCACGGACAGGGAGCGGTCACCCCTCCACTTT
CATTDRERSPLHF
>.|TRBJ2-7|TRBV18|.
TGTGCCAGCTCCCAAAGGCCGGGAGAGGGGGACTTTTACGAGCAGTACTTC
CASSQRPGEGDFYEQYF
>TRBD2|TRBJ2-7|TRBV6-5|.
TGTGCCAGCAGTTACACTACTAGCGGGAGGAGGGGCGAGCAGTACTTC
CASSYTTSGRRGEQYF